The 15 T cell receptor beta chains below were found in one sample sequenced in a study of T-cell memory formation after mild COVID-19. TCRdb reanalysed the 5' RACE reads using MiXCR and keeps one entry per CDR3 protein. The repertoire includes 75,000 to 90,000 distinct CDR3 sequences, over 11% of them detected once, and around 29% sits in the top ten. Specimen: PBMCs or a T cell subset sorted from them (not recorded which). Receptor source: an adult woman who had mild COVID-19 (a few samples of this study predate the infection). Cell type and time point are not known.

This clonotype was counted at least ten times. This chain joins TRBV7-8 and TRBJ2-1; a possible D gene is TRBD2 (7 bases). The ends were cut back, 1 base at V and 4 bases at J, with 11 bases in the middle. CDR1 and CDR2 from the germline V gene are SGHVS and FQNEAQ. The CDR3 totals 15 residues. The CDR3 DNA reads TGTGCCAGCAGCTTAGAGGGGGGGTCGTACAATGAGCAGTTCTTC. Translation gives CASSLEGGSYNEQFF.

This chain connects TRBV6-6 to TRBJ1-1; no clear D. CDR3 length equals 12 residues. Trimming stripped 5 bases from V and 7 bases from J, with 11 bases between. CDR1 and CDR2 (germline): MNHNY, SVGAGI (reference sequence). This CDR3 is CASSDGLNEAFF. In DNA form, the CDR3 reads TGTGCCAGCAGTGACGGACTTAATGAAGCTTTCTTT.

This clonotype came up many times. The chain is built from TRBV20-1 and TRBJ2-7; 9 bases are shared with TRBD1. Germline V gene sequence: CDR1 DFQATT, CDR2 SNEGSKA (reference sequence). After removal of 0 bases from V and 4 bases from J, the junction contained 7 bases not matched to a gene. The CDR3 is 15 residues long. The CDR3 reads CSARDPGQGFYEQYF. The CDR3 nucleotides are TGCAGTGCTAGAGATCCGGGACAGGGTTTTTACGAGCAGTACTTC.

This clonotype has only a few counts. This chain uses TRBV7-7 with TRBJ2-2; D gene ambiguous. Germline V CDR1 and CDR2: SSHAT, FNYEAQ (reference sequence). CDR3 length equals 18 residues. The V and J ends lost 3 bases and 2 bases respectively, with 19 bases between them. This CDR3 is CASSFKTSPRVNTGELFF. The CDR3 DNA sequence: TGTGCCAGCAGCTTTAAGACCAGCCCTAGGGTCAACACCGGGGAGCTGTTTTTT. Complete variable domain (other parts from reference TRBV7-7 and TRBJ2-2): GAGVSQSPRYKVTKRGQDVTLRCDPISSHATLYWYQQALGQGPEFLTYFNYEAQPDKSGLPSDRFSAERPEGSISTLTIQRTEQRDSAMYRCASSFKTSPRVNTGELFFGEGSRLTVL.

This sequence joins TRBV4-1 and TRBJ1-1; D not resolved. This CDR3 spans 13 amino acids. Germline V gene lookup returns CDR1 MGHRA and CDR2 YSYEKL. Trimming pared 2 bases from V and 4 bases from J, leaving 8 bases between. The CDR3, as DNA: TGCGCCAGCAGCCAACCCCTGGGCACTGAAGCTTTCTTT. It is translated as CASSQPLGTEAFF.

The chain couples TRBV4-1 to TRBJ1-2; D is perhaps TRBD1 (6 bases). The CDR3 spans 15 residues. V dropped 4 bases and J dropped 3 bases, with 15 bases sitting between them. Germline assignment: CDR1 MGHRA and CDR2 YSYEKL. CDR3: CASSPNQGRDYGYTF. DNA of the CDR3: TGCGCCAGCAGCCCAAATCAGGGGAGGGACTATGGCTACACCTTC.

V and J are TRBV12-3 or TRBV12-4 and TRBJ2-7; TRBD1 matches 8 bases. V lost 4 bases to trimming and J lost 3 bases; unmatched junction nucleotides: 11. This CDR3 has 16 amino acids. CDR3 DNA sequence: TGTGCCAGCAGTTCTCAGACAGGGGCGTCCCTCTACGAGCAGTACTTC. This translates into CASSSQTGASLYEQYF.

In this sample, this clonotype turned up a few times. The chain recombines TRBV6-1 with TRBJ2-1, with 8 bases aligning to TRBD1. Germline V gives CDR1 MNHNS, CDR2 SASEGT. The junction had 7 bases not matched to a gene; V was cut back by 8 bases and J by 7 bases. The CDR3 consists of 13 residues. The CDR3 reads CASLDRGVNEQFF. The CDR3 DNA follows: TGTGCCAGCCTAGACAGGGGAGTTAATGAGCAGTTCTTC.

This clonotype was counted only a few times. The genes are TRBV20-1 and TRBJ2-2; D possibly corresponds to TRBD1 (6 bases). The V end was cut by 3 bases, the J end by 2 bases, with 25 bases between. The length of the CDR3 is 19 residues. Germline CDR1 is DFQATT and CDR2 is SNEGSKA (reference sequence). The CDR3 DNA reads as TGCAGTGCTAGGCCTATGACAGGAACCACCCAAGGAAACACCGGGGAGCTGTTTTTT. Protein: CSARPMTGTTQGNTGELFF.

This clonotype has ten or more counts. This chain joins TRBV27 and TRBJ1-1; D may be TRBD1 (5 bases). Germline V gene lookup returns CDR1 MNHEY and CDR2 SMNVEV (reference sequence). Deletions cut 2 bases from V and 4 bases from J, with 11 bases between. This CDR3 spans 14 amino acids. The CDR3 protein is CASSLGGEGTEAFF. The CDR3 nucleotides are TGTGCCAGCAGTTTAGGGGGGGAAGGCACTGAAGCTTTCTTT.

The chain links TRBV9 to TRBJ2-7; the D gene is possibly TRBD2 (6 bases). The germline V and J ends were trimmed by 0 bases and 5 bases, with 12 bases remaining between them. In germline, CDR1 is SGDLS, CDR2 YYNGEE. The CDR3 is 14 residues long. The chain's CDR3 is CASSVASWGDEQYF. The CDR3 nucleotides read TGTGCCAGCAGCGTAGCTTCATGGGGGGACGAGCAGTACTTC.

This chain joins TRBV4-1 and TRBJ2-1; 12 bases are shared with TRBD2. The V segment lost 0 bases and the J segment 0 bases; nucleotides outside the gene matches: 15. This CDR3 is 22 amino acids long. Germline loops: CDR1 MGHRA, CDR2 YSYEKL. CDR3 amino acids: CASSQDVLAGGPFESSYNEQFF. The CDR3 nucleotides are TGCGCCAGCAGCCAAGATGTCCTAGCGGGGGGGCCGTTTGAAAGCTCCTACAATGAGCAGTTCTTC.

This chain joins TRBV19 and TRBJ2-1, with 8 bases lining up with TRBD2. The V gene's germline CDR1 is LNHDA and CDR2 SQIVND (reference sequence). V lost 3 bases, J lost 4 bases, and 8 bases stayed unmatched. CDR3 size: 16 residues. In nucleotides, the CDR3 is TGTGCCAGTAGTATCGGAGCGGGGGCCGCGTACAATGAGCAGTTCTTC. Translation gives CASSIGAGAAYNEQFF.

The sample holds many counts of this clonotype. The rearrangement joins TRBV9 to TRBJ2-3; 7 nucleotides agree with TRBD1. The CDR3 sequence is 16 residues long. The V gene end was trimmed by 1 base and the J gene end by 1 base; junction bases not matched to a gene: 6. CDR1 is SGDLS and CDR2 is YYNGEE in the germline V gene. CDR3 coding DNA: TGTGCCAGCAGCGTAAACAGGGGTTCCGGCACAGATACGCAGTATTTT. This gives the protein CASSVNRGSGTDTQYF.

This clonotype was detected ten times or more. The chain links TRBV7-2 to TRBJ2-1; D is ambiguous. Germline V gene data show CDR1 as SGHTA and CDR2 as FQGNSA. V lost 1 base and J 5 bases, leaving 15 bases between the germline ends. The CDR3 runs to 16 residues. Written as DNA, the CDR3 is TGTGCCAGCAGCTTAGGCGAGCGCCGAACTCACAATGAGCAGTTCTTC. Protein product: CASSLGERRTHNEQFF.